This paragraph covers one T cell receptor (beta chain) sequence. Enrolled through a virtual design, the participants were between about 18 and 89 years of age and came from around 25 US areas. This record belongs to a study of blood T cell repertoires in COVID-19. Study-level background: Specimens from acute and convalescent COVID-19 originated in the United States, Italy and Spain.

Sequencing used immunoSEQ multiplex PCR; TCRdb keeps in-frame clones, though not all of them. Here the sample spans 190,000 or so clones, around 90% being singletons. CDR1 is LNHDA, CDR2 SQIVND, per germline (reference sequence). Trimming at V came to 5 bases and at J to 2 bases, leaving 6 bases not matched to a gene. The CDR3 is 15 residues long. This TCR derives from a young woman who had recovered from COVID-19. This chain connects TRBV19 to TRBJ1-3; 7 nucleotides match TRBD1. Sequencing was carried out using PBMCs or T cells enriched from blood (not recorded which). The CDR3 sequence is CASSPTGWPGNTIYF. Here the CDR3 DNA reads TGTGCCAGTAGTCCGACAGGGTGGCCTGGAAACACCATATATTTT. The full variable domain, its missing parts supplied by reference TRBV19 and TRBJ1-3, is DGGITQSPKYLFRKEGQNVTLSCEQNLNHDAMYWYRQDPGQGLRLIYYSQIVNDFQKGDIAEGYSVSREKKESFPLTVTSAQKNPTAFYLCASSPTGWPGNTIYFGEGSWLTVV.